This entry describes one T cell receptor (beta chain). What this receptor recognizes is not known. No clone much larger than this one lies a single base away; base qualities are absent. This record belongs to a study of shared clonotypes between healthy human individuals (dated by TCRdb to 2020 to 2021). As for the study more broadly: The cohort comprised a couple of women and three men aged 18 to 49 years. Libraries were prepared and TCR repertoires were sequenced by different laboratories using diverse techniques, in order to increase sequencing depth and limit assay-specific biases. Blood TCR repertoires of a handful of healthy adults were deeply sequenced to estimate repertoire size and the extent of clonotype sharing between individuals. Leukapheresis yielded between about 0.9 and 8.9 billion PBMCs per donor. For each donor, CD4 naive and CD4 memory were each given three plates, CD8 naive was given two plates, and CD8 memory was given one plate.

The donors were healthy, HIV-negative adults who had no recently reported acute infections or vaccinations. Every donor was a Caucasian adult residing in Nashville, Tennessee, USA. CD4+ T cells were enriched by magnetic negative selection; naive cells were then positively selected on CD45RA, and the negative fraction formed the memory subset. Blood was collected by leukapheresis, and PBMCs were isolated by Ficoll-Histopaque density gradient centrifugation and then cryopreserved in liquid nitrogen vapor phase. Analytical flow cytometry was used to check the purity and quantity of every magnetically sorted T cell population. From each sorted fraction, genomic DNA was isolated and quantified by UV absorbance on a Nanodrop 2000c. The paper's findings and limits, for the study overall: Pairwise subsampling indicated that sequencing depth was expected to affect the degree of clonotype sharing among donors. Rarefaction of sorted-subset datasets indicated incomplete sequencing despite the large sequencing depth. Naive subsets generally had larger estimated clonotype richness than memory subsets. Because the study included a small number of donors, the genetic and exposure-history diversity represented was limited. Sampling was restricted to blood, and TCR repertoires in tissues likely differ from the TCR repertoires found in blood. Compared with non-shared clonotypes, clonotypes shared by all four sorted-subset donors had higher generation probabilities. Approximately 5% of naive CD4, 3.5% of naive CD8, approximately 2.2% of memory CD4, and around 0.42% of memory CD8 clonotypes were shared across several donors.

The germline V gene supplies CDR1 WSHSY and CDR2 SAAADI. Including the terminal cysteine and phenylalanine, the CDR3 comprises 13 residues. This entry keeps only the CDR3 DNA: 39 bases, framed from base 1. Deletion took 0 bases off V and 7 bases off J, with a span of 9 bases between the germline ends. Using the deep immunoSEQ assay, multiplex PCR amplified TCR CDR3 regions from genomic DNA. Extracted genomic DNA from each cell subset was distributed evenly across all wells of several immunoSEQ 96-well plates, and each plate was treated as a replicate. For sorted subsets, roughly 0.2 ug genomic DNA, equal to about 30,000 T cell genomes, was loaded into each replicate PCR. Purified libraries were measured with a Qubit 3.0 fluorometer, size-checked on a Bioanalyzer 2100, and measured again with the KAPA Library Quantification kit. Every immunoSEQ 96-well plate was sequenced on a dedicated single-read 150-cycle Illumina NextSeq 550 flow cell. The study's processing was this. Because the immunoSEQ output held only junctional sequences and lacked quality scores, the filtering could not match the filtering applied to full-length reads. To assign V/J genes and CDR3, sequences were annotated using PyIR, a Python wrapper for IgBLAST v1.9, with IMGT germline references. Any read was removed if the V/J assignment was weak (E-value above 1e-6), the CDR3 was missing, or the read contained stop codons, out-of-frame junctions, or ambiguous translated residues. A V3J clonotype was defined by an identical inferred V gene, J gene, and CDR3 amino acid sequence. The percentage overlap between two repertoires was calculated by dividing the number of shared unique clonotypes by the size of the smaller repertoire. Three approaches were used to assess repertoire richness: RTK rarefaction, the Chao1 estimator, and Recon v2.1 estimates of unobserved clonotypes. Generation probabilities for all TCRbeta clonotypes obtained by the gDNA method from a few donors were computed using OLGA. Drawn from immuneACCESS, this table holds only the in-frame rearrangements with V and J called that TCRdb kept. Clones are partly lost; checked studies trace under half to an unresolved V gene and leave the rest unexplained. V and J calls and clone size are copied from that table; D and trimming were computed from the DNA. The sample table records roughly 700,000 clones; approximately 74% of these occur just once. Of the sample, over 1.5% is held by the ten largest clones.

The chain is assembled from TRBV10-2 and TRBJ1-2, with the D gene not clear enough to name. Sequences were obtained from memory CD4+ T cells sorted from blood. Per the publication, the cell subset or site label means: CD45RA-negative fraction. This TCR derives from a woman aged 30 to 39 in good health. The nucleotide sequence reads as follows: TGCGCCAGCAGTGAGTCAGGGCTTGGTGGCTACACCTTC. This yields the protein CASSESGLGGYTF.